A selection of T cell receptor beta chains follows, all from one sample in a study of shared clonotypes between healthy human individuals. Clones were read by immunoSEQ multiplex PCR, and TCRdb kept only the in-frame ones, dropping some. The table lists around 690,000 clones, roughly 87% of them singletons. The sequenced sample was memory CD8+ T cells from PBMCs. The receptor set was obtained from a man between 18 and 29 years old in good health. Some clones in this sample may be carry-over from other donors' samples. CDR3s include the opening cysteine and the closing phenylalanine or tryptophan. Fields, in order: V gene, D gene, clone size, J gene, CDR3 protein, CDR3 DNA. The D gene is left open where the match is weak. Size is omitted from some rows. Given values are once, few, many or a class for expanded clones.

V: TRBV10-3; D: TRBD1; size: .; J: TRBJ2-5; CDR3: CAISATGTGLETQYF; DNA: TGTGCCATCAGTGCGACCGGGACAGGGTTAGAGACCCAGTACTTC
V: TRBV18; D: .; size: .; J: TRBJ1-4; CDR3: CASSPHLLTPLSTNEKLFF; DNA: TGTGCCAGCTCACCCCACTTGTTAACACCTTTATCAACTAATGAAAAACTGTTTTTT
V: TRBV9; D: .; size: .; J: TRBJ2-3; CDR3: CASSSRLDTQYF; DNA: TGTGCCAGCAGCAGCCGGTTAGATACGCAGTATTTT
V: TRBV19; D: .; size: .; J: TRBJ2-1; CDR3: CASRGINEQFF; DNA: TGTGCCAGTAGGGGGATAAATGAGCAGTTCTTC
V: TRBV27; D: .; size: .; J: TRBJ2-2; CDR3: CASSLANAPGELFF; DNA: TGTGCCAGCAGTCTAGCGAACGCTCCCGGGGAGCTGTTTTTT
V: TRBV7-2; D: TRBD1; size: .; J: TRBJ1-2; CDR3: CASSFRQGDYGYTF; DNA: TGTGCCAGCAGCTTTCGACAGGGTGACTATGGCTACACCTTC
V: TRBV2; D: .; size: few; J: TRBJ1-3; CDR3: CASRVGRLASGNTIYF; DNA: TGTGCCAGCAGGGTAGGACGGTTGGCCTCTGGAAACACCATATATTTT
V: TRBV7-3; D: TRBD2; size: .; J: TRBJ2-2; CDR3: CASSSPGLPRIGLAKTGELFF; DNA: TGTGCCAGCAGCTCTCCGGGCCTACCCAGAATCGGACTAGCGAAGACCGGGGAGCTGTTTTTT
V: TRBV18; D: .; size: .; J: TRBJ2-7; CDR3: CASSPPGPPYEQYF; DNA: TGTGCCAGCTCACCACCGGGCCCCCCCTACGAGCAGTACTTC
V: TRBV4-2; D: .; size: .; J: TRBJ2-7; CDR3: CASSQGSGYEQYF; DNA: TGTGCCAGCAGCCAAGGTTCGGGGTACGAGCAGTACTTC
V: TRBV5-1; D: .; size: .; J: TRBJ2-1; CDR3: CASTRRESYNEQFF; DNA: TGCGCCAGCACGCGTCGGGAGAGCTACAATGAGCAGTTCTTC
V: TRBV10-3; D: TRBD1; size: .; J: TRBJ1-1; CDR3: CAISETEKQISGTGSAFTEAFF; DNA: TGTGCCATCAGTGAGACAGAGAAACAGATATCCGGGACAGGGAGCGCATTCACTGAAGCTTTCTTT
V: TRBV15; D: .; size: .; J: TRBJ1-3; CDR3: CATSRDHRLSSGNTIYF; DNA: TGTGCCACCAGCAGAGACCACAGGTTGAGCTCTGGAAACACCATATATTTT
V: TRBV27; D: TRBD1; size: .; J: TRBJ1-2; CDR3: CASSLLGGHGYTF; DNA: TGTGCCAGCAGTTTATTAGGGGGCCATGGCTACACCTTC
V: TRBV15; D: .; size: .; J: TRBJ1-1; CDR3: CATSRGGDPLRHTEAFF; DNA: TGTGCCACCAGCAGAGGGGGGGACCCTTTGCGGCACACTGAAGCTTTCTTT
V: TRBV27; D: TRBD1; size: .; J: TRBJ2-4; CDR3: CASSLRQGANFQYF; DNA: TGTGCCAGCAGTTTAAGACAGGGGGCTAACTTTCAGTACTTC
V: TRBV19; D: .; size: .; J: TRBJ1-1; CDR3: CASSNRVNTEAFF; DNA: TGTGCCAGTAGTAATAGGGTGAACACTGAAGCTTTCTTT
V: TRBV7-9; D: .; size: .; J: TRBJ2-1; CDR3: CASSLAQDEQFF; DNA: TGTGCCAGCAGCTTAGCCCAGGATGAGCAGTTCTTC
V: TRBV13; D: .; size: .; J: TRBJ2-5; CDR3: CASSLREETQYF; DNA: TGTGCCAGCAGCCTCAGGGAAGAGACCCAGTACTTC
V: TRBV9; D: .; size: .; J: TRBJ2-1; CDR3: CASTSGGRVNEQFF; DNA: TGTGCCAGCACCTCGGGCGGTCGGGTCAATGAGCAGTTCTTC
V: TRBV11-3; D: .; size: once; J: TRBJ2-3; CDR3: CASSFSYPTDTQYF; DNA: TGTGCCAGCAGCTTTTCCTACCCGACAGATACGCAGTATTTT
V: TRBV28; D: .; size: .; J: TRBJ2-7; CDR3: CASRATVDYEQYF; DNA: TGTGCCAGCAGGGCAACGGTGGACTACGAGCAGTACTTC
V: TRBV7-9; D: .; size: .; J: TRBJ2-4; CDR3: CASSLRSYEENIQYF; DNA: TGTGCCAGCAGCCTCCGCTCCTATGAAGAAAACATTCAGTACTTC
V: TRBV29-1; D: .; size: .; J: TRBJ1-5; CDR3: CSVEDTPRRQLRNQPQHF; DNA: TGCAGCGTTGAAGATACGCCCAGACGACAGTTGCGCAATCAGCCCCAGCATTTT
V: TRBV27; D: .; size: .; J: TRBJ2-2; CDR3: CASRASWGASNTGELFF; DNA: TGTGCCAGCAGGGCGAGTTGGGGGGCCTCGAACACCGGGGAGCTGTTTTTT
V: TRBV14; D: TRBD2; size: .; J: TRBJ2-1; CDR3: CASNPLAGGSYNEQFF; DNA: TGTGCCAGCAACCCACTAGCGGGAGGCTCCTACAATGAGCAGTTCTTC
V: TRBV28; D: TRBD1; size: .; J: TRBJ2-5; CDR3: CASSFLRRGQETQYF; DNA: TGTGCCAGCAGTTTTTTACGCAGGGGGCAAGAGACCCAGTACTTC
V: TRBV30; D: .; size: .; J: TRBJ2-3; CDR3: CAWSGGPDTQYF; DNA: TGTGCCTGGAGCGGGGGCCCAGATACGCAGTATTTT
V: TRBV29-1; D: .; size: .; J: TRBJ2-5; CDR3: CSAFGETQYF; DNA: TGCAGCGCGTTCGGGGAGACCCAGTACTTC
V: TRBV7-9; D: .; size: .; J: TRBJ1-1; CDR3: CASVGAMNTEAFF; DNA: TGTGCCTCAGTGGGGGCAATGAACACTGAAGCTTTCTTT
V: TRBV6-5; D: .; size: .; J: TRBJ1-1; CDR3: CASSFSETEAFF; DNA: TGTGCCAGCAGTTTTTCTGAGACTGAAGCTTTCTTT
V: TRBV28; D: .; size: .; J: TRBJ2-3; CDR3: CASSLTGPDTQYF; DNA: TGTGCCAGCAGTTTAACAGGCCCAGATACGCAGTATTTT
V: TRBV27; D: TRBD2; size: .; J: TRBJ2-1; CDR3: CASSSGTSGSYEQFF; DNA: TGTGCCAGCAGTTCCGGGACTAGCGGGAGCTATGAGCAGTTCTTC
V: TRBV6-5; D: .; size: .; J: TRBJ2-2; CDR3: CASSWAGETGELFF; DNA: TGTGCCAGCAGTTGGGCAGGGGAAACCGGGGAGCTGTTTTTT
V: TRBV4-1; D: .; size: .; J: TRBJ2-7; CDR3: CASSPSQASPYEQYF; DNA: TGCGCCAGCAGCCCCTCACAGGCCTCCCCCTACGAGCAGTACTTC
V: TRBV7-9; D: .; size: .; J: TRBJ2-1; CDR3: CASSRNNGSYNEQFF; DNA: TGTGCCAGCAGCCGGAATAATGGCTCCTACAATGAGCAGTTCTTC
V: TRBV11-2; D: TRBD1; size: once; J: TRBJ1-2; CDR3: CASSSSDRGWDYGYTF; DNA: TGTGCCAGCAGCTCTTCGGACAGGGGATGGGACTATGGCTACACCTTC
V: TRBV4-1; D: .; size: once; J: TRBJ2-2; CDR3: CASSHRPSNTGELFF; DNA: TGCGCCAGCAGCCACCGACCCTCGAACACCGGGGAGCTGTTTTTT
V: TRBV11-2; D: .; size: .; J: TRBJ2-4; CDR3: CASSRLAGKNIQYF; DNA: TGTGCCAGCAGCCGTTTGGCGGGGAAAAACATTCAGTACTTC
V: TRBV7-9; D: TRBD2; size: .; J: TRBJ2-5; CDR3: CASSPRTSGNPQETQYF; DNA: TGTGCCAGCAGCCCAAGGACTAGCGGGAATCCCCAAGAGACCCAGTACTTC
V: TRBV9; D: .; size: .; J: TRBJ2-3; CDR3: CASSAVAADLRDTQYF; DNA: TGTGCCAGCAGCGCAGTAGCGGCAGACTTAAGGGATACGCAGTATTTT
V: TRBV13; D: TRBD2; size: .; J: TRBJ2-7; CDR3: CASSAGLAGYEQYF; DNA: TGTGCCAGCAGCGCGGGACTAGCTGGGTACGAGCAGTACTTC
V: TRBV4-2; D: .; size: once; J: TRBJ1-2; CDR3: CASSPRWGGDEGGYTF; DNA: TGTGCCAGCAGCCCTCGATGGGGGGGAGATGAGGGTGGCTACACCTTC
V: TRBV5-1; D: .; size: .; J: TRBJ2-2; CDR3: CASSLFYTGELFF; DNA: TGCGCCAGCAGCTTATTTTATACCGGGGAGCTGTTTTTT
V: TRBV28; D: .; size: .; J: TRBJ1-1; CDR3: CAINHPENTEAFF; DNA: TGTGCCATCAATCATCCAGAGAACACTGAAGCTTTCTTT
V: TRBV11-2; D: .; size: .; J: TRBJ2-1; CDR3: CASSPGLGGFEQFF; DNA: TGTGCCAGCAGCCCGGGACTAGGGGGCTTTGAGCAGTTCTTC
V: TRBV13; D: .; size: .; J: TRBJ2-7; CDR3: CASSSGYEQYF; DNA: TGTGCCAGCAGCTCCGGTTACGAGCAGTACTTC
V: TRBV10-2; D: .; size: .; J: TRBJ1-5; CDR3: CASIPSVAGRGQPQHF; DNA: TGCGCCAGCATTCCCAGTGTCGCAGGTCGCGGTCAGCCCCAGCATTTT
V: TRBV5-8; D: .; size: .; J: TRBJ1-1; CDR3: CASSLVAGWAFF; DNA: TGTGCCAGCAGCTTGGTAGCTGGGTGGGCTTTCTTT
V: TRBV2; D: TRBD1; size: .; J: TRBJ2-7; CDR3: CASSESRTGGRYEQYF; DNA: TGTGCCAGCAGTGAATCCCGGACAGGGGGCCGATACGAGCAGTACTTC
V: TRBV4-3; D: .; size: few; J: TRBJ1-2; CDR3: CASTPGTAAGANYGYTF; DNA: TGCGCCAGCACCCCCGGGACTGCGGCAGGAGCTAACTATGGCTACACCTTC
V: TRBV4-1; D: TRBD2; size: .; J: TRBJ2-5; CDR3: CASSPTRTSEQTQYF; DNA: TGCGCCAGCAGCCCCACTCGGACTAGCGAGCAGACCCAGTACTTC